Following are 6 T cell receptor beta chains from one sample sequenced in a study of OX40 agonist ivuxolimab in advanced cancers. Libraries were prepared by immunoSEQ multiplex PCR; TCRdb keeps only in-frame clonotypes and omits some of them. The top ten hold around 1.6% of the sample, which has 45,000 to 55,000 clones, about 86% seen once. The material was CD4+ or CD8+ T cells sorted from blood, obtained in a trial of the OX40 agonist ivuxolimab. The receptors stem from an adult with an advanced solid tumor such as melanoma, head and neck, liver or kidney cancer.

CDR3 residues: CATERGGGISYEQYF. For the CDR3, the DNA is TGTGCCACCGAACGAGGTGGGGGGATCTCCTACGAGCAGTACTTC. The chain joins TRBV5-6 to TRBJ2-7, with a tentative D call TRBD2 (6 bases). Trimming removed 9 bases from V and 0 bases from J, with 19 bases in between. Germline V lookup: CDR1 SGHDT, CDR2 YYEEEE. This CDR3 region has 15 residues.

The CDR3 DNA reads as TGTGCCAGCAGCGTTCCGGGACAGGGGAATCGCTCTGGAAACACCATATATTTT. Its translation: CASSVPGQGNRSGNTIYF. The chain uses TRBV7-9 and TRBJ1-3; 10 bases line up with TRBD1. CDR3 length: 18 amino acids. Per the germline V gene, CDR1 is SEHNR and CDR2 is FQNEAQ (reference sequence). The junction had 10 bases not matched to a gene; V was cut back by 5 bases and J by 0 bases.

A remark on this clone: A read error may account for a junction end that differs from germline. V usage is TRBV10-3 and J usage is TRBJ2-5; D unresolved. The CDR3 extends over 11 amino acids. In germline, CDR1 is ENHRY, CDR2 SYGVKD. The CDR3: CAIGDGETQYF. In DNA, the CDR3 is TGTGCCATCGGTGATGGTGAGACCCAGTACTTC.

The chain couples TRBV10-3 to TRBJ1-2, with D perhaps matching TRBD1 (5 bases). This CDR3 has 15 amino acids. V was cut by 3 bases and J by 9 bases, with 20 bases left in between. Germline V gives CDR1 ENHRY, CDR2 SYGVKD. This CDR3 is CAISDSPRDAGSYTF. DNA for the CDR3: TGTGCCATCAGTGACTCTCCACGGGACGCCGGGAGCTACACCTTC.

The CDR3 loop reads CASSPVFGTGTLYGYTF. Written as DNA, the CDR3 is TGTGCCAGCAGCCCAGTTTTTGGGACAGGGACCCTCTATGGCTACACCTTC. J is TRBJ1-2 and V is TRBV7-2, with 9 nucleotides matching TRBD1. CDR1 SGHTA and CDR2 FQGNSA come from the germline V gene. This CDR3 has 17 residues. J gave up 4 bases and V 5 bases, and 14 bases lay outside the gene matches.

The rearrangement joins TRBV6-5 to TRBJ2-2; 14 bases match TRBD2. V shed 5 bases, J shed 6 bases, and the junction held 2 bases outside the gene matches. Looked up from germline, CDR1 is MNHEY and CDR2 is SVGAGI. The CDR3 is 15 amino acids. The CDR3 coding sequence is TGTGCCAGCAGTGGGACTAGCGGGAGTGCCGGGGAGCTGTTTTTT. This encodes CASSGTSGSAGELFF.